This TCR beta chain was found in a study of OX40 agonist ivuxolimab in advanced cancers. Background for the entire study: The costimulatory receptor OX40 (CD134) was targeted by ivuxolimab, a fully human IgG2 agonistic monoclonal antibody. Intravenous ivuxolimab was administered to patients every 2 weeks at six dose levels: 0.01, 0.1, 0.3, 1.5, 3 and 10 mg/kg. Among the roughly 50 dose-escalation patients, around 20 had hepatocellular carcinoma, roughly 15 melanoma, 9 renal cell carcinoma and 9 head and neck cancer. In the dose-escalation cohort, 70% to 90% of patients were male, and the mean age was approximately 60 years with a range of about 20 to 79. Patients were allowed to have had prior anti-PD-1, anti-PD-L1 or anti-CTLA-4 therapy, and more than 30% of the dose-escalation patients had previously received checkpoint inhibitors. Partial responses occurred in three dose-escalation patients, of whom one had hepatocellular carcinoma and two had cutaneous melanoma. The point of sequencing TCRbeta in the periphery was to test whether ivuxolimab changed TCR sequence diversity and drove clonal T-cell expansion. The paper reports the monotherapy dose-escalation portion (N = 52 patients) of the phase I ivuxolimab trial. What the research found in general, with its limitations: After ivuxolimab, expanded clones were on average more numerous among CD8+ T cells than among CD4+ T cells. Low levels of normalized T-cell clonal expansion were also seen in some patients who did not respond. The antigen specificity of the clonally expanded peripheral T cells was not determined. Partial responders in the 0.1-3.0 mg/kg groups had among the lowest normalized peripheral clonal expansion, especially among CD8+ T cells. Clonal expansion of both CD4+ and CD8+ blood T cells was observed from baseline to week 6 at doses 0.1 to 3.0 mg/kg.

The trial excluded patients who had a history of autoimmune disease or were on systemic immunosuppression. Peripheral blood for TCR sequencing was collected from all dose cohorts at baseline, on cycle 4 day 1, and on cycle 7 day 1. Samples were obtained from an open-label, multicenter, first-in-human phase I dose-escalation trial of ivuxolimab. The trial enrolled adults with locally advanced or metastatic head and neck squamous cell, hepatocellular, melanoma or renal cell carcinoma. Before TCR sequencing, CD4+ T cells and CD8+ T cells were sorted from peripheral blood as separate populations. With regard to this clone: The antigen it recognizes is unknown. The input lacks base qualities; no much larger clone sits a single base away.

Genomic DNA was isolated from the sorted cells so that the TCRbeta CDR3 region could be sequenced. The immunoSEQ Assay was used for sequencing of TCRbeta CDR3 regions. Not all clones reach the TCRdb copy of this immuneACCESS table, which keeps in-frame sequences only. Checked studies attribute under half of the gap to unresolved V genes and leave the rest unexplained. This sample holds over 50,000 clones; about nine tenths were observed only once. Together, the top ten hold approximately 20% of the sample. The CDR3 has 13 amino acids, counting the end cysteine and phenylalanine. Only the CDR3 part of the read is kept: 39 bases, read in frame from the first base. V sheds 3 bases and J sheds 5 bases, leaving 7 bases between their ends. CDR1 and CDR2, per the germline V gene, are MDHEN and SYDVKM.

The TCR sequence derives from an adult with an advanced solid tumor such as melanoma, head and neck, liver or kidney cancer. This sequence uses TRBV28 and TRBJ2-2; matching of 6 bases hints at TRBD1 as the D gene. The material sequenced was CD4+ or CD8+ T cells sorted from blood, taken in a trial of the OX40 agonist ivuxolimab. The CDR3 amino acid sequence is: CASSFRGTGELFF. The DNA reads TGTGCCAGCAGTTTCAGGGGTACCGGGGAGCTGTTTTTT.